This TCR beta chain originates from a study of shared clonotypes between healthy human individuals. Study outcomes and limitations: Some naive CD4 clonotypes, roughly 4.8%, turned up in common across several donors. Blood was the sole source, and tissue repertoires probably differ.

The assay was carried out at the deep level. Several immunoSEQ 96-well plates shared each subset's DNA, each plate a replicate. Data came from immunoSEQ multiplex PCR; TCRdb stores just in-frame clones and leaves some out. The sample contains a few million clones, approximately 92% of which appear only once. In germline, CDR1 is SGHTA, CDR2 FQGNSA. V was cut by 5 bases and J by 4 bases, with 18 bases left in between. The CDR3 extends over 15 amino acids. Details on this clone: Its antigen remains unidentified.

J is TRBJ2-7 and V is TRBV7-2, with D maybe TRBD1 (5 bases). The clonotype comes from a man younger than 35 in good health. Sample: naive CD4+ T cells sorted from blood. As for subset: CD45RA+ positively selected. CDR3: CASSPGPDRVYEQYF. In DNA, the CDR3 is TGTGCCAGCAGCCCCGGCCCCGACAGAGTATACGAGCAGTACTTC.